What follows describes a single T cell receptor beta chain. The antigen remains undetermined. The data derive from a study of T cells in Graves' hyperthyroidism and ophthalmopathy. In the study overall: Peripheral blood was collected at initial diagnosis, before any treatment. Study findings and constraints: Clonotypes that were expanded in thyroid above 0.001 mostly appeared in blood too.

Template material for amplifying TCR beta CDR3 regions consisted of RNA transcripts. Primed by the HTBI set, a first-round RT-PCR was run on the TCR CDR3. TCRdb processed the multiplex PCR reads anew with MiXCR; each CDR3 protein has one entry. Found here are about 350,000 distinct CDR3 sequences, 11% to 15% of them singletons; the top ten hold under 30%. The J segment lost 1 base and the V segment lost 3 bases, leaving 8 bases of the junction unmatched. CDR3 length equals 18 residues. Germline assignment: CDR1 SGHVS and CDR2 FNYEAQ. Sample: blood. The chain combines TRBV7-6 with TRBJ2-2; 10 bases are shared with TRBD2. This clonotype was obtained from a woman aged 25 to 39 with Graves' hyperthyroidism. Here the CDR3 DNA reads TGTGCCAGCAGCTTTAGTAGGCCTAGCGGGGGGAACACCGGGGAGCTGTTTTTT. It encodes CASSFSRPSGGNTGELFF. The full variable domain, its missing parts supplied by reference TRBV7-6 and TRBJ2-2, is GAGVSQSPRYKVTKRGQDVALRCDPISGHVSLYWYRQALGQGPEFLTYFNYEAQQDKSGLPNDRFSAERPEGSISTLTIQRTEQRDSAMYRCASSFSRPSGGNTGELFFGEGSRLTVL.